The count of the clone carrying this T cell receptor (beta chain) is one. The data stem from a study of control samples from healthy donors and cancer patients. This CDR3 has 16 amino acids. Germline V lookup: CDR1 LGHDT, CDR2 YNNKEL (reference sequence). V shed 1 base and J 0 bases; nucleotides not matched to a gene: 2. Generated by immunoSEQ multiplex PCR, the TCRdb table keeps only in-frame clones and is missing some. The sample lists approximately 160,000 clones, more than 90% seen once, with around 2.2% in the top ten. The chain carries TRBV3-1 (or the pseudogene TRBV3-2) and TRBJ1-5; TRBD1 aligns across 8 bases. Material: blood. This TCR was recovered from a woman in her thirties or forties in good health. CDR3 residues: CASSQGTGFSNQPQHF. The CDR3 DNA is TGTGCCAGCAGCCAAGGGACAGGGTTTAGCAATCAGCCCCAGCATTTT.